The subject of this entry is one T cell receptor (beta chain). There are a few counts of this clonotype. Its antigen is currently not known. One end of the junction does not line up with germline, which may come from a read error. The library came from PCR. Sequenced on an Illumina HiSeq 2500. To reduce PCR and sequencing biases, unique molecular identifiers were incorporated into the TCR beta cDNA libraries. Per 1 to 10 million input T cells, approximately 500,000 cDNA molecules were obtained, such that each molecule approximated one T cell. The patient libraries were prepared and sequenced with the same protocol used for the earlier healthy control dataset. Samples belonging to the same batch were prepared together, multiplexed and sequenced on a shared HiSeq lane. The paper's processing steps were these. Raw barcoded reads were processed with MIGEC, and single-read molecular identifier groups were discarded before consensus assembly and CDR3 extraction. VDJtools was used for post-analysis of the clonotype tables, and diversity was normalized by down-sampling every dataset to the size of the smallest sample. Repertoire overlap clustering matched CDR3 amino acid but not nucleotide sequences to correct batch-related cross-sample contamination. The public reads were reprocessed in TCRdb via fastp at Q25 and MiXCR, keeping in-frame beta chains. Rows with one shared CDR3 protein collapse into an entry with the most common genes and DNA. The authors' filters were not applied to this entry. This sample holds roughly 540,000 distinct CDR3 sequences; roughly 34% were observed only once. The ten largest clones take up 4.5% to 7.5% of the sample.

The data derive from a study of post-analysis software for immune sequencing data (dated by TCRdb to between 2014 and 2016). As for the study more broadly: Relapsing-remitting, secondary progressive and progressive-relapsing multiple sclerosis were recorded as disease courses, and subtype annotation was lacking for some patients. The patient repertoires were set against roughly eleven previously published healthy control repertoires from donors whose ages ranged from 6 to 25 years. A subset of samples was prepared in parallel using single-end sample barcoding, then pooled and co-amplified after Illumina adapter ligation. The investigation overall reported the following: Strong co-clustering of samples prepared in the same batch was shown by direct clustering with F measure, prompting a batch-effect correction. The control group was slightly older than the multiple sclerosis patient group. Significantly lower normalized Chao1 diversity was found in multiple sclerosis patients than in controls, suggesting substantial peripheral T-cell clonal expansion. Patients showed significantly higher frequencies than controls for a handful of TRBV segments, among them TRBV5-6, TRBV5-1 and TRBV20-1.

TCR beta repertoires were profiled from peripheral blood of roughly 13 young patients with multiple sclerosis to demonstrate the VDJtools post-analysis software. Multiple sclerosis patients were children and adolescents aged roughly 6 to 17 years. CDR1 and CDR2, looked up from the germline V gene (reference sequence), are MNHEY and SMNVEV. The CDR3 holds 14 amino acids from the cysteine to the phenylalanine. Only the CDR3 part of the read is kept: 42 bases, read in frame from the first base. The sequence derives from a girl aged 2 to 17 with multiple sclerosis. The sample consisted of blood. The sequence joins TRBV27 to TRBJ1-2; 8 of the junction bases match TRBD1. The CDR3 is CASSIQGADYGYTF. DNA sequence: TGTGCCAGCAGTATCCAGGGGGCCGACTATGGTTACACCTTC.